This T cell receptor (beta chain) was found in a study of OX40 agonist ivuxolimab in advanced cancers. Describing the broader study: Ivuxolimab was a fully human IgG2 agonistic monoclonal antibody targeting the costimulatory receptor OX40 (CD134). Intravenous ivuxolimab was administered to patients every 2 weeks at six dose levels: 0.01, 0.1, 0.3, 1.5, 3 and 10 mg/kg. Of the approximately 54 dose-escalation patients, hepatocellular carcinoma was present in around 20, melanoma in some 15, renal cell carcinoma in 9 and head and neck cancer in 9. In the dose-escalation cohort, approximately 82% of patients were male, and the mean age was approximately 55 years, with a range of about 23 to 85. Prior anti-PD-1, anti-PD-L1 or anti-CTLA-4 therapy was permitted, and about two fifths of dose-escalation patients had received checkpoint inhibitors. Partial responses occurred in three dose-escalation patients: two with cutaneous melanoma and one with hepatocellular carcinoma. The point of sequencing TCRbeta in the periphery was to test whether ivuxolimab changed TCR sequence diversity and drove clonal T-cell expansion. The monotherapy dose-escalation portion (N ≈ 52 patients) of the phase I ivuxolimab trial is reported in the paper.

Here is what the overall study found, with its caveats: The antigen specificity of the clonally expanded peripheral T cells was not determined. At doses from 0.1 to 3.0 mg/kg, clonal expansion was seen in both CD4+ and CD8+ blood T cells between baseline and week 6. Low levels of normalized T-cell clonal expansion were also shown by some nonresponding patients. In the 0.1-3.0 mg/kg groups, partial responders had among the lowest normalized peripheral clonal expansion, particularly in CD8+ T cells. After ivuxolimab, more expanded clones were found on average in CD8+ T cells than in CD4+ T cells.

Patients with autoimmune disease history or receiving systemic immunosuppression were excluded from the trial. Peripheral blood for TCR sequencing was drawn from every dose cohort at baseline, at cycle 4 day 1 and at cycle 7 day 1. The samples were taken from a phase I, first-in-human, multicenter, open-label dose-escalation trial of ivuxolimab. Adults with locally advanced or metastatic melanoma, renal cell carcinoma, hepatocellular carcinoma or head and neck squamous cell carcinoma were enrolled in the trial. Before TCR sequencing, CD4+ and CD8+ T cells were separately sorted from peripheral blood. Details on this clone: Its antigen target is currently unknown. Base qualities are not at hand, and no much larger clone is one base apart.

Including the terminal cysteine and phenylalanine, the CDR3 comprises 14 residues. Of all the DNA, just the CDR3 is kept, 42 bases in frame from base 1. The junction carries 11 bases between V and J, which are trimmed by 5 bases and 0 bases respectively. In the germline V gene, CDR1 corresponds to KGHSH and CDR2 to LQKENI. Genomic DNA was extracted from sorted cells for sequencing of the TCRbeta CDR3 region. The immunoSEQ Assay was used for sequencing of TCRbeta CDR3 regions. TCRdb's version of the immuneACCESS table is confined to in-frame rearrangements and falls short of the full clone set. An unresolved V gene accounts for under half of the shortfall where checked; the remainder is of unknown origin. The sample table shows approximately 58,000 clones, and roughly 88% are seen once. The ten biggest clones cover 2.6% of the sample.

The material sequenced was CD4+ or CD8+ T cells sorted from blood, taken in a trial of the OX40 agonist ivuxolimab. The chain employs TRBV18 and TRBJ2-7; the D segment could be TRBD1, given 5 matching bases. The receptor was isolated from an adult with an advanced solid tumor such as melanoma, head and neck, liver or kidney cancer. CDR3 region: CASSRETGSYEQYF. The DNA reads as follows: TGTGCCAGCTCAAGGGAAACAGGCTCCTACGAGCAGTACTTC. Full variable domain (CDR3 extended with the reference TRBV18 and TRBJ2-7 proteins): NAGVMQNPRHLVRRRGQEARLRCSPMKGHSHVYWYRQLPEEGLKFMVYLQKENIIDESGMPKERFSAEFPKEGPSILRIQQVVRGDSAAYFCASSRETGSYEQYFGPGTRLTVT.